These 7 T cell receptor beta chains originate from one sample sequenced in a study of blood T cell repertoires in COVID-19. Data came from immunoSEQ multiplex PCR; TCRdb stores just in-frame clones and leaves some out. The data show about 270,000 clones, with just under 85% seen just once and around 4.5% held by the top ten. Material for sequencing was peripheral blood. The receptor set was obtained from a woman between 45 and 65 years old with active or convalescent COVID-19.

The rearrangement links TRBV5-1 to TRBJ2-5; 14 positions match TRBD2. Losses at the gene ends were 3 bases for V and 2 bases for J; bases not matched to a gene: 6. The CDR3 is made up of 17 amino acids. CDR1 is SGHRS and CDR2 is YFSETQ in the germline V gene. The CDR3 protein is CASSSGLAGARQETQYF. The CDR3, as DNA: TGCGCCAGCAGCTCGGGACTAGCGGGAGCGCGACAAGAGACCCAGTACTTC. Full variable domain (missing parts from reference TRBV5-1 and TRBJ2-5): KAGVTQTPRYLIKTRGQQVTLSCSPISGHRSVSWYQQTPGQGLQFLFEYFSETQRNKGNFPGRFSGRQFSNSRSEMNVSTLELGDSALYLCASSSGLAGARQETQYFGPGTRLLVL.

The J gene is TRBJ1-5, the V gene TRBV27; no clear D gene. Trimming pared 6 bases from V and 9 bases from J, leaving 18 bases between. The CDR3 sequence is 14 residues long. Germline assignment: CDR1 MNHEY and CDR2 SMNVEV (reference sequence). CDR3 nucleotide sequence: TGTGCCAGCAGCGATGGAACGGCGGGTTGGCCCCAGCATTTT. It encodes CASSDGTAGWPQHF.

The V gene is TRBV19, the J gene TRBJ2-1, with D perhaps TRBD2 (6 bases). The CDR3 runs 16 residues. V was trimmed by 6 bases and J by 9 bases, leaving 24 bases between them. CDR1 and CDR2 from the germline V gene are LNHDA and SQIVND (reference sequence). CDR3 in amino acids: CASRPLEGSPYGEQFF. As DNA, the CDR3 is TGTGCCAGTAGGCCCCTGGAGGGATCCCCATACGGTGAGCAGTTCTTC.

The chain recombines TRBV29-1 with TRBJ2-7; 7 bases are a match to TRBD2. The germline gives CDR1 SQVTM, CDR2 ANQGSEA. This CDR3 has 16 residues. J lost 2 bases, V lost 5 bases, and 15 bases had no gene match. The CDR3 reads CSVLGGFGGSPYEQYF. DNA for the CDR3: TGCAGCGTTTTGGGGGGGTTTGGCGGGAGCCCCTACGAGCAGTACTTC.

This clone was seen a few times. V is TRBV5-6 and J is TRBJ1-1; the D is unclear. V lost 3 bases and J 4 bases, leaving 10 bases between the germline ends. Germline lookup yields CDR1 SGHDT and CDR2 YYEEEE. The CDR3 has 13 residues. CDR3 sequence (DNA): TGTGCCAGCAGCTCCCTGCCGGGCACTGAAGCTTTCTTT. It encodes CASSSLPGTEAFF.

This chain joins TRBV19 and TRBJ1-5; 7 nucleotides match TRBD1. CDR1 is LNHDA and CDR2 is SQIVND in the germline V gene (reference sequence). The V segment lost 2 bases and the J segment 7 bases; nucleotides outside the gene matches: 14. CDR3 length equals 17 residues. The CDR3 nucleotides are TGTGCCAGTAGTATAACAAGGGCTGGAGGGGGCGTGCAGCCCCAGCATTTT. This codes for CASSITRAGGGVQPQHF. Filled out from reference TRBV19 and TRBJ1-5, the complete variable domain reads DGGITQSPKYLFRKEGQNVTLSCEQNLNHDAMYWYRQDPGQGLRLIYYSQIVNDFQKGDIAEGYSVSREKKESFPLTVTSAQKNPTAFYLCASSITRAGGGVQPQHFGDGTRLSIL.

CDR3 in DNA: TGTGCCAGCATGGATTACGCGGGTGGCAACGAGCAGTACTTC. This translates into CASMDYAGGNEQYF. The V and J genes are TRBV6-5 and TRBJ2-7; perhaps TRBD2 as D (5 bases). V was cut by 7 bases and J by 5 bases, with 18 bases left in between. CDR1 is MNHEY and CDR2 is SVGAGI in the germline V gene. The CDR3 runs 14 residues.